Listed below are T cell receptor beta chains from one sample, sequenced in a study of T cell repertoires in cytomegalovirus infection. TCRdb processed the reads anew with MiXCR; each CDR3 protein has one entry. This repertoire shows just under 300,000 distinct CDR3 sequences, around 10% found once; its top ten account for more than 2.5%. Input material: PBMCs. The receptors derive from a human donor in good health (CMV status not recorded). Some clones in this sample may be carry-over from other donors' samples. Each CDR3 is given with its conserved first and last residue. The D gene is left open where the match is weak. Clone size appears in some rows only: once, few, many, or a class for an expanded clone.

TRBJ2-5 | TRBD2 | few | TRBV20-1 | TGCAGTGCGCGGGTAGCGGGGGGGCTTGGGGTGTTACAAGAGACCCAGTACTTC | CSARVAGGLGVLQETQYF
TRBJ2-5 | . | few | TRBV7-9 | TGTGCCAGCACGACGGGGGAGACCCAGTACTTC | CASTTGETQYF
TRBJ2-3 | TRBD2 | . | TRBV7-9 | TGTGCCAGCAGCTTAGTACAGCGGGGCACGGGGGATACGCAGTATTTT | CASSLVQRGTGDTQYF
TRBJ2-2 | . | few | TRBV5-1 | TGCGCCAGCAGCTTGGGTCGGGTGTCGGCCGGGGAGCTGTTTTTT | CASSLGRVSAGELFF
TRBJ2-7 | TRBD1 | few | TRBV5-5 | TGTGCCAGCAGGCCAGGGGGCGCCTCCTACGAGCAGTACTTC | CASRPGGASYEQYF
TRBJ1-1 | TRBD1 | many | TRBV23-1 | TGCGCCAGCAGTCAATCGGCGGGGACAGGGGAGGATACTGAAGCTTTCTTT | CASSQSAGTGEDTEAFF
TRBJ1-1 | . | many | TRBV7-9 | TGTGCCAGCAGCTCCCGGGAAGGGAAGGGGAACACTGAAGCTTTCTTT | CASSSREGKGNTEAFF
TRBJ2-6 | . | . | TRBV7-9 | TGTGCCAGCAGCTTAGGTGACAAGGTAGCCGCTGGGGCCAACGTCCTGACTTTC | CASSLGDKVAAGANVLTF
TRBJ2-3 | . | . | TRBV20-1 | TGCAGTGCTACAGGGGCTAGCGGCACAGATACGCAGTATTTT | CSATGASGTDTQYF
TRBJ2-1 | . | many | TRBV28 | TGTGCCAGCAGATCATTCGACAGTAACAATGAGCAGTTCTTC | CASRSFDSNNEQFF
TRBJ1-2 | TRBD1 | many | TRBV7-9 | TGTGCCAGCAGCTTAGCCGGGACAGTCTATGGCTACACCTTC | CASSLAGTVYGYTF
TRBJ2-7 | . | many | TRBV20-1 | TGCAGTGCTAGAGGGGCGGGGACCCCGAGTGATGGGGAGCAGTACTTC | CSARGAGTPSDGEQYF
TRBJ2-5 | TRBD2 | many | TRBV20-1 | TGCAGTGCTAGAGAGGGACTAGCGCAGGTCACGAGGGAGACCCAGTACTTC | CSAREGLAQVTRETQYF
TRBJ2-4 | . | few | TRBV20-1 | TGCAGTGCTAGGGGACTAGCCAAAAACATTCAGTACTTC | CSARGLAKNIQYF
TRBJ2-7 | . | many | TRBV27 | TGTGCCAGCAGTTTATCGAGGCTGGAGGGCTACGAGCAGTACTTC | CASSLSRLEGYEQYF
TRBJ2-5 | . | . | TRBV12-3/TRBV12-4 | TGTGCCAGCAGCCGACATGGGGAGACCCAGTACTTC | CASSRHGETQYF